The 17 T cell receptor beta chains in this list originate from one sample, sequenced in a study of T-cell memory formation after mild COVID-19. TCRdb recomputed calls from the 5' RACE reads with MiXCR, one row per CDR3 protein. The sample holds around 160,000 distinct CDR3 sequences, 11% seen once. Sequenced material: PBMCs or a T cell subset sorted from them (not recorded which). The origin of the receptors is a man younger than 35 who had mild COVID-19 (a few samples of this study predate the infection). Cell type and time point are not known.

The CDR3 loop is CASSRAGRAYNEQFF. CDR3 sequence (DNA): TGTGCCAGCAGTAGGGCAGGGAGGGCCTACAATGAGCAGTTCTTC. The chain is built from TRBV12-3 or TRBV12-4 and TRBJ2-1; 7 positions match TRBD2. The J segment lost 2 bases and the V segment lost 5 bases, leaving 6 bases of the junction unmatched. This CDR3 spans 15 amino acids.

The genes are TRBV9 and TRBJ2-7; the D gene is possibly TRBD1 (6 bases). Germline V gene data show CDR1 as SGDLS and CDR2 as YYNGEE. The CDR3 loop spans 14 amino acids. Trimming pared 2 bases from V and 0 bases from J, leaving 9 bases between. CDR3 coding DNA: TGTGCCAGCAGCGTGCAGGGGAGCTCCTACGAGCAGTACTTC. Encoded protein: CASSVQGSSYEQYF.

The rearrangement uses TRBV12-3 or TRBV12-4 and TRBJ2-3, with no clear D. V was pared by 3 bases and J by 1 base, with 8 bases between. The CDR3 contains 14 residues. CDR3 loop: CASSFMGGTDTQYF. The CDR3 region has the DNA TGTGCCAGCAGTTTTATGGGCGGCACAGATACGCAGTATTTT.

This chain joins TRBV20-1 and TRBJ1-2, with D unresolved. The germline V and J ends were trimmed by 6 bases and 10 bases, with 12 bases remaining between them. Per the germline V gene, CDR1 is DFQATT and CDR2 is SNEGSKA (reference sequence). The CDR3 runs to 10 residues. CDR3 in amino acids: CSAGEYAYTF. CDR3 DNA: TGCAGTGCCGGCGAGTACGCCTACACCTTC.

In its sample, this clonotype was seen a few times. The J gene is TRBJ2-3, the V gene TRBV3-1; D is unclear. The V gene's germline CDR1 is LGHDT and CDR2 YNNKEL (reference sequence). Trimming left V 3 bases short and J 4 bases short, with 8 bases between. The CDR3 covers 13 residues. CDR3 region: CASSQAPADTQYF. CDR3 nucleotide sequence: TGTGCCAGCAGCCAGGCCCCTGCAGATACGCAGTATTTT.

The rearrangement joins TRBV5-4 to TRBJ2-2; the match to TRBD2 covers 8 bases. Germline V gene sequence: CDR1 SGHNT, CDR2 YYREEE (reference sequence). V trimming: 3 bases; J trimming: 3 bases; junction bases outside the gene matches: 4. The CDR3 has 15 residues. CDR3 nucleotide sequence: TGTGCCAGCAGCTCGATCGGGGGGGACACCGGGGAGCTGTTTTTT. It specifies CASSSIGGDTGELFF.

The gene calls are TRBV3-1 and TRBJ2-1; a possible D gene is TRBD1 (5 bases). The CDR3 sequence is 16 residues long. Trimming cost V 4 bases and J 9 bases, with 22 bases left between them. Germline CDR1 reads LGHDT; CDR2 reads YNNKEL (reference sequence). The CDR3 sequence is CASSRPSSPGKIEQFF. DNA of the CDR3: TGTGCCAGCAGCCGCCCATCCTCACCAGGGAAGATTGAGCAGTTCTTC.

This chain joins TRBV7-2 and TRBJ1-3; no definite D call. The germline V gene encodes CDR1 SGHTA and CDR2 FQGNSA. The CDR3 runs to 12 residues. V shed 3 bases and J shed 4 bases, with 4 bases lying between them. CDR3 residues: CASSFGGNTIYF. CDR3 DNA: TGTGCCAGCAGCTTCGGCGGAAACACCATATATTTT.

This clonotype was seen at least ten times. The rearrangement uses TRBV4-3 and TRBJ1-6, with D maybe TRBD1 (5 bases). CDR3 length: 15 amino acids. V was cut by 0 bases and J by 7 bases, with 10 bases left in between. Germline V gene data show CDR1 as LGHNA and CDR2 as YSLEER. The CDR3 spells CASSQEQGRNSPLHF. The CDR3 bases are TGCGCCAGCAGCCAAGAGCAGGGTCGGAATTCACCCCTCCACTTT.

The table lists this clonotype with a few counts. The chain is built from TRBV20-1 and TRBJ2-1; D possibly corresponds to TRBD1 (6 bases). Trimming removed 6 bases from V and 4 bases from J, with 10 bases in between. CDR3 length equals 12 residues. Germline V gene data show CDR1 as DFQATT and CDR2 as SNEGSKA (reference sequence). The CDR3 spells CSARTAYNEQFF. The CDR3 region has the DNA TGCAGTGCACGGACAGCTTACAATGAGCAGTTCTTC.

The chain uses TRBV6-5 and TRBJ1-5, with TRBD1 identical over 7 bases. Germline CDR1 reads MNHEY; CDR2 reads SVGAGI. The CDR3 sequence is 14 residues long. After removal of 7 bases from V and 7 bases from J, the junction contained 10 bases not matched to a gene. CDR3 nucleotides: TGTGCCAGCAAGCAATCAGGGGGACAGCAGCCCCAGCATTTT. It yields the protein CASKQSGGQQPQHF.

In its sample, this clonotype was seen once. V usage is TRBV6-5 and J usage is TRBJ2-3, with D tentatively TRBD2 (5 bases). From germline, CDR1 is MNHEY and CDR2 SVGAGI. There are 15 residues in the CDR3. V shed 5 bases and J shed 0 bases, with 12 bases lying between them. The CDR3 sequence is CASSAWAGSTDTQYF. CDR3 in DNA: TGTGCCAGCAGTGCTTGGGCGGGCAGCACAGATACGCAGTATTTT.

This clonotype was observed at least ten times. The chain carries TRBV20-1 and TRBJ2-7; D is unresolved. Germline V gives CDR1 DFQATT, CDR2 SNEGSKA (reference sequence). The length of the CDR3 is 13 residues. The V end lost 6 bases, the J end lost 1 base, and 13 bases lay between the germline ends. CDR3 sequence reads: CSAERGGSYEQYV. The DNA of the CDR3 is TGCAGTGCAGAGAGAGGCGGTTCCTACGAGCAGTACGTC.

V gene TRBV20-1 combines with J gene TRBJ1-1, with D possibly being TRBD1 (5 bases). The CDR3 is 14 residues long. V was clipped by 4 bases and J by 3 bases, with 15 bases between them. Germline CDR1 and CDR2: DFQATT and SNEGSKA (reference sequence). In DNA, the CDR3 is TGCAGTGCTATCCCGGGGCTATCGGACACTGAAGCTTTCTTT. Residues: CSAIPGLSDTEAFF.

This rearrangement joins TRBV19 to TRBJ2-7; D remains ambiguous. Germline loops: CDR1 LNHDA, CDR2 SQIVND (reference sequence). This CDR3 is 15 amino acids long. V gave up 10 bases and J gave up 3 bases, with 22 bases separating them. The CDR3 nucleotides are TGTGCCAACGCCGGCCCATCCTTCAACGACTACGAGCAGTACGTC. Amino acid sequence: CANAGPSFNDYEQYV.

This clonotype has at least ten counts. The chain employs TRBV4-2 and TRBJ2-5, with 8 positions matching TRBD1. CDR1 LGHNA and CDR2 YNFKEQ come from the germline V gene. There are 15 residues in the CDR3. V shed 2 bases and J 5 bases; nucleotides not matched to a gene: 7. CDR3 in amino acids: CASSQTPTGDETQYF. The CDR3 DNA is TGTGCCAGCAGCCAAACCCCGACAGGGGACGAGACCCAGTACTTC.

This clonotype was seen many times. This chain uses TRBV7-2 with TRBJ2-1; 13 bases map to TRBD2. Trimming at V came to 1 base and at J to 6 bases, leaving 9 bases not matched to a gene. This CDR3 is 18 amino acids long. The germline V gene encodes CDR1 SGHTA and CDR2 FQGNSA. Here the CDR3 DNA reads TGTGCCAGCAGCTTAGATCGGATAGGACTAGCGGGGGCCAATGAGCAGTTCTTC. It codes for CASSLDRIGLAGANEQFF.